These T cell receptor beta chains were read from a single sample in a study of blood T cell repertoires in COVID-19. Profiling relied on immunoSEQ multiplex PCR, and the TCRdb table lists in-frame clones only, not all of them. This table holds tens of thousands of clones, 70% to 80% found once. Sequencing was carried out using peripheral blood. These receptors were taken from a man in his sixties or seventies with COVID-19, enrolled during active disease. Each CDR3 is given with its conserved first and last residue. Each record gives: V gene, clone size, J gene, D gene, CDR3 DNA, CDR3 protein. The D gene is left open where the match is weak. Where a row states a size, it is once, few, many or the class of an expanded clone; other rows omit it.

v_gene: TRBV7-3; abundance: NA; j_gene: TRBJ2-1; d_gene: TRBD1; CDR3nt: TGTGCCAGCAGCCAAAACACCGGGACAGGGGGTGATGAGCAGTTCTTC; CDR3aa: CASSQNTGTGGDEQFF
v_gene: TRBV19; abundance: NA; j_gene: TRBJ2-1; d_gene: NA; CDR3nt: TGTGCCAGTAGTATACTAGGCAATGAGCAGTTCTTC; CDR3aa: CASSILGNEQFF
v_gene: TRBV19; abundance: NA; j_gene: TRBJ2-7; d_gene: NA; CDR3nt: TGTGCCAGTAGTATACGAGGGTTCGAATACCTCTACGAGCAGTACTTC; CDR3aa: CASSIRGFEYLYEQYF
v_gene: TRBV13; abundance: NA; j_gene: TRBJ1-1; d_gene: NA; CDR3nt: TGTGCCAGCAGCTTGTATTCTTATGAAGCTTTCTTT; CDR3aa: CASSLYSYEAFF
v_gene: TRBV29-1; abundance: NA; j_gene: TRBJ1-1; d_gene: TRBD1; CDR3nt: TGCAGCGTTCAGGGGGTGGGCACTGAAGCTTTCTTT; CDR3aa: CSVQGVGTEAFF
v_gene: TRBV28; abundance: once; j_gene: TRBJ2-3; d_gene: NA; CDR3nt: TGTGCCAGCACCAAAAACCAGGCAATGACAGATACGCAGTATTTT; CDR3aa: CASTKNQAMTDTQYF
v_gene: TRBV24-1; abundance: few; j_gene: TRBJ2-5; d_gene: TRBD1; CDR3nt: TGTGCCACCAGTGATTGGACAGGGCCCCGAGAGACCCAGTACTTC; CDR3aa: CATSDWTGPRETQYF
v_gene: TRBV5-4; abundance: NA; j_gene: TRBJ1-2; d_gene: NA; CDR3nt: TGTGCCAGCCAACCAAACGCAGGGGCCGGCGAGGAGGATGGCTACACCTTC; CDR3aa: CASQPNAGAGEEDGYTF
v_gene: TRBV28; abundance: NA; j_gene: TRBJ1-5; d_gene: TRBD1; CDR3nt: TGTGCCAGCCAGGGGGCGGCGGGCAATCAGCCCCAGCATTTT; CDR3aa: CASQGAAGNQPQHF
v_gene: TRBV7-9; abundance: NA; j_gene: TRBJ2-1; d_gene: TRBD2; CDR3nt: TGTGCCAGCAGCGTTCTAGCGGGAGGAGTTGGTGAGCAGTTCTTC; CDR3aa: CASSVLAGGVGEQFF
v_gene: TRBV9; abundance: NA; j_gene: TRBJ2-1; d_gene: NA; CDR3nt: TGTGCCAGCAGCGTAGGACCCCCGGGGGAGCAGTTCTTC; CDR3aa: CASSVGPPGEQFF
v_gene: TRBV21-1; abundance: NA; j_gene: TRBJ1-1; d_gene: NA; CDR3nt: TGTGCCAGCAGCGGACGGGACAGGGAAACTGAAGCTTTCTTT; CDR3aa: CASSGRDRETEAFF
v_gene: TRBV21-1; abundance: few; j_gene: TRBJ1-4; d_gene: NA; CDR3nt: TGTGCCAGCAGCAAAGGGGCAGCTAATGAAAAACTGTTTTTT; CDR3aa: CASSKGAANEKLFF
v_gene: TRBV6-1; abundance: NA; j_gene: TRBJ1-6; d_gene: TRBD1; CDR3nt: TGTGCCAGCAGTGAAAGGCCGACAGGGGGAGATTCACCCCTCCACTTT; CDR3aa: CASSERPTGGDSPLHF
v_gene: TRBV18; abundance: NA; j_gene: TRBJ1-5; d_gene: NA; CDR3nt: TGTGCCAGCTCACGCAGGGATAGCAATCAGCCCCAGCATTTT; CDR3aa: CASSRRDSNQPQHF
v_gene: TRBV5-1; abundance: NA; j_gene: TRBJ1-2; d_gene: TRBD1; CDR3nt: TGCGCCAGCAGCTTGGTAGGGGGCGACTATGGCTACACCTTC; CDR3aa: CASSLVGGDYGYTF
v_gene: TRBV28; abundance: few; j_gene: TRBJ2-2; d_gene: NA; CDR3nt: TGTGCCAGCAGTTTCTTATGGCGGGGCCCGGGCACCGGGGAGCTGTTTTTT; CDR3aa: CASSFLWRGPGTGELFF
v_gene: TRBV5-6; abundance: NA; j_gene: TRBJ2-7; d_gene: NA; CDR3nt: TGTGCCAGCAGCTTGGCAGGGGACCTAAGCTCCTACGAGCAGTACTTC; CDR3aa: CASSLAGDLSSYEQYF
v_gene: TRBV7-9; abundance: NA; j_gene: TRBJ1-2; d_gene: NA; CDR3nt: TGTGCCAGCAGCTTAACTGGGACAATGGATAACTATGGCTACACCTTC; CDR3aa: CASSLTGTMDNYGYTF
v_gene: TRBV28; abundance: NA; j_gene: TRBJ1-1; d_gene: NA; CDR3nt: TGTGCCAGCAGTTGGCGGCAACCTTTTAACACTGAAGCTTTCTTT; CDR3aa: CASSWRQPFNTEAFF
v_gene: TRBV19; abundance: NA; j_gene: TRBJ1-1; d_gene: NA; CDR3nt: TGTGCCAGTAGTATTGGATTGGTGCTCCCCGAGGGAGCTTTCTTT; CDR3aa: CASSIGLVLPEGAFF
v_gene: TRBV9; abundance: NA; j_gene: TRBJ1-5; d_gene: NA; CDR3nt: TGTGCCAGCAGCGTACAGGGGTTGGACAATCAGCCCCAGCATTTT; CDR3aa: CASSVQGLDNQPQHF
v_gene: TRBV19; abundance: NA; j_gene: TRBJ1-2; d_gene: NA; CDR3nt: TGTGCCAGTAGTATATTAGGCGGACGGGGTAACTATGGCTACACCTTC; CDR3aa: CASSILGGRGNYGYTF
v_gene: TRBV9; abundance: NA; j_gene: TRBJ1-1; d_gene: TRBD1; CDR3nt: TGTGCCAGCAGCCAGGCCCAGGGGGCAACTGAAGCTTTCTTT; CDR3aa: CASSQAQGATEAFF
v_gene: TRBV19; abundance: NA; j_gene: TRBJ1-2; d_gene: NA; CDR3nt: TGTGCCAGTAGTACCAGTTTCACTAACTATGGCTACACCTTC; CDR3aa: CASSTSFTNYGYTF
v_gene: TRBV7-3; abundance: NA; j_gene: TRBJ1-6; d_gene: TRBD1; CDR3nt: TGTGCCAGCAGCCGGCTGCCGGGACAGAGAAATAATTCACCCCTCCACTTT; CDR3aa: CASSRLPGQRNNSPLHF